This paragraph covers one TCR beta chain sequence. The antigen remains unidentified. This specimen belongs to a study of OX40 agonist ivuxolimab in advanced cancers. Study context: Averaging roughly 60 years in age, with a range of about 23 to 79, the cohort was approximately 84% male. General observations from the study: The specificity for antigen of the expanded peripheral T cells was not determined. Clonal expansion was among the lowest in partial responders at 0.1-3.0 mg/kg, especially CD8+.

The germline V gene encodes CDR1 WNHNN and CDR2 SYGVQD (reference sequence). With V trimmed by 5 bases and J by 5 bases, 7 bases remained unmatched. The CDR3 loop spans 14 amino acids. Produced via immunoSEQ multiplex PCR; TCRdb's table is partial and in-frame only. Among tens of thousands of clones listed, roughly four fifths were seen once. This specimen was CD4+ or CD8+ T cells sorted from blood, taken in a trial of the OX40 agonist ivuxolimab. The chain carries TRBV10-1 and TRBJ2-3; 7 bases match TRBD2. This TCR was sampled from an adult with an advanced solid tumor such as melanoma, head and neck, liver or kidney cancer. CDR3 sequence (DNA): TGCGCCAGCAGTATTGGACTAGTCATAGATACGCAGTATTTT. It is translated as CASSIGLVIDTQYF.